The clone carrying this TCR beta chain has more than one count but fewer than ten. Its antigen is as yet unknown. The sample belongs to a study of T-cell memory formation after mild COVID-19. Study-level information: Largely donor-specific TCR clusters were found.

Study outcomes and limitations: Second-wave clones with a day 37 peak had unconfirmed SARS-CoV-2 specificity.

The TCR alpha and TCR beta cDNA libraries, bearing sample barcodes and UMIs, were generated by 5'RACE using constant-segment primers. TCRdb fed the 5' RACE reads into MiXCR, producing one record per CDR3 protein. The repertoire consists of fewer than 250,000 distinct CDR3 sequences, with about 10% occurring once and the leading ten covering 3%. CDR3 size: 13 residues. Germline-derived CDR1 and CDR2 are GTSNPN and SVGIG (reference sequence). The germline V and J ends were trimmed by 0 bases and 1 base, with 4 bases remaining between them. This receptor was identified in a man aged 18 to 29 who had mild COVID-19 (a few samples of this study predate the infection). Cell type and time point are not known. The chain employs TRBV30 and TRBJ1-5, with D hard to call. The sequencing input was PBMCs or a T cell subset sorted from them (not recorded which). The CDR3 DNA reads TGTGCCTGGAGTGTAAACAGCAATCAGCCCCAGCATTTT. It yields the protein CAWSVNSNQPQHF.